Listed below are T cell receptor beta chains from one sample, sequenced in a study of shared clonotypes between healthy human individuals. Produced via immunoSEQ multiplex PCR; TCRdb's table is partial and in-frame only. The sample contains roughly 640,000 clones, around 74% of which appear only once. The sample comprised memory CD4+ T cells sorted from blood. The receptors shown here come from a woman aged 25 to 39 in good health. Both conserved end residues are part of each CDR3. A D gene is named only where the DNA matches it firmly. Rows may omit the clone size; those that give it use once, few, many or a size class.

>once|TRBV27|-|TRBJ2-7
CASSSLFEGSPTYEQYF
TGTGCCAGCAGTTCCCTCTTCGAGGGTTCCCCGACCTACGAGCAGTACTTC
>-|TRBV21-1|-|TRBJ1-2
CASSKEAVGGYTF
TGTGCCAGCAGCAAGGAGGCCGTCGGCGGCTACACCTTC
>-|TRBV18|-|TRBJ1-1
CASSPRRDFNTEAFF
TGTGCCAGCTCACCGCGAAGGGATTTCAACACTGAAGCTTTCTTT
>-|TRBV2|TRBD2|TRBJ2-3
CASSVQGLAGVDTQYF
TGTGCCAGCAGTGTACAGGGACTAGCGGGAGTTGATACGCAGTATTTT
>-|TRBV23-1|-|TRBJ1-1
CASSQRALFHEAFF
TGCGCCAGCAGTCAGAGGGCCCTATTTCATGAAGCTTTCTTT
>-|TRBV10-2|-|TRBJ2-7
CASSDRVTKYEQYF
TGCGCCAGCAGTGATCGTGTGACAAAATACGAGCAGTACTTC
>-|TRBV5-1|-|TRBJ2-3
CASSLGHAGQSDTQYF
TGCGCCAGCAGCTTGGGGCACGCGGGGCAATCAGATACGCAGTATTTT
>-|TRBV7-2|TRBD2|TRBJ2-7
CASSGTSGSEQYF
TGTGCCAGCAGTGGGACTAGCGGGAGCGAGCAGTACTTC
>-|TRBV9|TRBD1|TRBJ2-3
CASSFRGQGSTDTQYF
TGTGCCAGCAGCTTTAGAGGACAGGGAAGCACAGATACGCAGTATTTT
>few|TRBV4-2|-|TRBJ2-3
CASSQEVHTDTQYF
TGTGCCAGCAGCCAAGAGGTGCACACAGATACGCAGTATTTT
>-|TRBV28|-|TRBJ1-5
CASITREGINQPQHF
TGTGCCAGCATTACCCGAGAGGGCATTAATCAGCCCCAGCATTTT
>-|TRBV7-9|-|TRBJ1-4
CASSAYRQEDEKLFF
TGTGCCAGCAGCGCGTACAGGCAGGAGGATGAAAAACTGTTTTTT
>-|TRBV18|-|TRBJ2-5
CASSLDISETQYF
TGTGCCAGCTCACTAGACATTTCGGAGACCCAGTACTTC
>-|TRBV4-1|-|TRBJ1-1
CASSHPTVRNTEAFF
TGCGCCAGCAGCCACCCGACAGTAAGGAACACTGAAGCTTTCTTT
>-|TRBV2|-|TRBJ2-5
CASRDTGQGTQYF
TGTGCCAGCAGAGATACGGGGCAAGGGACCCAGTACTTC
>-|TRBV28|TRBD2|TRBJ2-3
CASPPRGSGSVGLSTDTQYF
TGTGCCAGCCCCCCTCGGGGTAGCGGGAGTGTTGGTTTAAGCACAGATACGCAGTATTTT